This entry concerns a single TCR beta chain. It has no known antigen specificity. No base quality values were provided; no much bigger clone lies one nucleotide off. Trimmed from V: 6 bases; trimmed from J: 5 bases; junction bases lacking a gene match: 8. Looking up the germline V gene yields CDR1 KGHSH and CDR2 LQKENI. The CDR3 runs 15 amino acids, cysteine and phenylalanine included. The read is trimmed to its CDR3 DNA, 45 bases read in frame from base 1. This specimen comes from a study of T cells after yellow fever vaccination (dated by TCRdb to between 2018 and 2021). Study-level background: Libraries from fractions with low cell numbers were prepared with the SMART-Seq v4 Ultra Low Input RNA kit. To track T-cell clones before and after primary and booster YFV17D yellow fever vaccination, bulk TCR alpha and beta repertoires were sequenced longitudinally. Two healthy male donors, one aged 18 to 29 and one aged 30 to 40 years, made up the cohort. Blood was collected at multiple timepoints before and after primary and secondary immunization, and bulk PBMC replicates and cell subsets were isolated. Overall study outcomes, separate from this receptor: Most clones expanded after primary vaccination were re-detected after the booster (around 96% of CD4 and roughly 87% of CD8), suggesting broad memory maintenance. Because only a couple of donors were included in the study, the extent to which the findings can be generalized is limited. A small share of clonotypes was detected in both CD4 and CD8 compartments, with the overlap likely arising from convergent recombination. The secondary T-cell response was found to be weaker but faster than the primary response, with a peak reached on day 5 rather than on day 15. FACS-sorted repertoires could contain abundant contaminating clonotypes from the bulk population, so computational filtering was required.

Sequencer: Illumina NovaSeq 6000. Synthesis of TCR cDNA relied on 5'RACE template switching, a step that introduced a universal primer site along with unique molecular identifiers. Priming of cDNA synthesis was performed from both the TCR alpha and TCR beta constant segments. Library amplification used two PCR steps, and the second PCR step added sample barcodes and sequencing adapters. Sequencing of libraries was done on Illumina HiSeq 2500 (2x100 bp) or NovaSeq (2x150 bp). Per the source publication's procedure: MIGEC was used to demultiplex reads and collapse the reads into UMI consensus sequences, and MiXCR was used for V(D)J alignment. Vaccine-responding clonotypes were defined with edgeR using replicate PBMC samples, requiring FDR below 0.01 and a log2 fold change above 5 up to day 15. Bulk clonotypes were assigned CD4 or CD8 identity according to which sequenced CD4 or CD8 repertoire held them at higher abundance. The public reads were reprocessed in TCRdb via fastp at Q25 and MiXCR, keeping in-frame beta chains. Rows are unified per CDR3 protein, each entry keeping the most common DNA and genes. TCRdb assigned the V and J calls; the authors' analysis was not used. The table for this sample lists some 200,000 distinct CDR3 sequences; roughly 3% of them were counted only once. The ten largest clones take up around 3.2% of the sample.

The sample's treatment or condition, from its label and the paper: live attenuated yellow fever vaccine strain. PBMCs were isolated from peripheral blood using a standard Ficoll-Paque protocol. Dynabeads CD4 and CD8 positive selection kits were used to isolate CD4 and CD8 T-cell fractions. TriZol was used to extract RNA from bulk PBMCs, CD4 and CD8 fractions, and dextramer-positive and dextramer-negative fractions. The chain was built from TRBV18 and TRBJ1-5; 9 of the junction bases match TRBD1. Material: CD4+ T cells sorted from PBMCs, obtained 10 days after the yellow fever booster vaccination. The receptor's source is a young man who received the YFV17D yellow fever vaccine. CDR3 protein: CASSLDRGGHQPQHF. The nucleotide sequence is TGTGCCAGCTCGCTAGACAGGGGGGGTCATCAGCCCCAGCATTTT.